This T cell receptor (beta chain) came from a study of blood T cell repertoires in COVID-19. The wider study: Samples came from the United States, Italy and Spain, spanning acute and convalescent COVID-19.

The V and J ends lost 7 bases and 2 bases, in that order; junction bases with no gene match: 5. The CDR3 has 13 residues. Germline CDR1 and CDR2: SGHNT and YYREEE (reference sequence). This clone was detected once. In the original analysis: Cell counts per sample came from amplifying reference gene primers. The repertoire was sequenced with immunoSEQ multiplex PCR; TCRdb's copy has only in-frame clones and lacks some. That table gives V, J and clone size, and the DNA gave D and trimming. The data show 300,000 to 400,000 clones, with around nine tenths seen just once and 3% to 4% held by the top ten. Sequencing was performed on peripheral blood. The sequence derives from a woman between 18 and 29 years old who had recovered from COVID-19. The chain carries TRBV5-4 and TRBJ2-5; 7 positions agree with TRBD1. The CDR3 nucleotides read TGTGCCAGCCACCGGGACAGACAAGAGACCCAGTACTTC. This gives the protein CASHRDRQETQYF.